The 12 T cell receptor beta chains listed next were all sequenced from one sample in a study of shared T cell receptors in the human thymus. Profiled with immunoSEQ multiplex PCR; TCRdb holds only in-frame clones, not every one. The sample lists hundreds of thousands of clones, more than 75% occurring once. The same sample was also studied in work on human thymus T cells.

The specimen was thymocytes. The receptors were sampled from a boy under three years old with a congenital heart defect.

The CDR3 is CASSYYEQGQANEKLFF. In nucleotides, the CDR3 is TGTGCCAGCAGTTACTACGAACAGGGTCAAGCTAATGAAAAACTGTTTTTT. The chain joins TRBV6-7 to TRBJ1-4, with TRBD1 as a possible D gene (6 bases). TRBV6-7 is an ORF, and what it does is uncertain. Trimming pared 1 base from V and 3 bases from J, leaving 15 bases between. The CDR3 is made up of 17 amino acids.

The V call is TRBV28, the J call TRBJ1-6, with TRBD1 identical over 8 bases. Germline trimming cut 6 bases from V and 9 bases from J; bases unmatched to any gene: 7. Looked up from germline, CDR1 is MDHEN and CDR2 is SYDVKM. The CDR3 contains 14 residues. The CDR3 bases are TGTGCCAGCAGAGCGACAGGGGTAGGTTCACCCCTCCACTTT. Protein product: CASRATGVGSPLHF.

The rearrangement links TRBV10-1 to TRBJ2-1; D is possibly TRBD1 (5 bases). The CDR3 loop spans 13 amino acids. The germline gives CDR1 WNHNN, CDR2 SYGVQD (reference sequence). Trimming cost V 8 bases and J 9 bases, with 17 bases left between them. This CDR3 reads CASEPRGDGEQFF. CDR3 DNA: TGCGCCAGCGAGCCAAGGGGTGACGGTGAGCAGTTCTTC.

Worth noting for this clone: This sample also contains other DNA sequences that code for the same CDR3. CDR3 in DNA: TGTGCCAGCAGCTTCAGCGGGAGCTCCTACAATGAGCAGTTCTTC. Protein sequence: CASSFSGSSYNEQFF. V and J are TRBV11-2 and TRBJ2-1, with 8 bases lining up with TRBD2. Germline CDR1 and CDR2: SGHAT and FQNNGV. With 3 bases clipped from V and 0 bases from J, the junction kept 1 base outside the gene matches. This CDR3 has 15 amino acids.

The V and J genes are TRBV28 and TRBJ1-1, with a tentative D call TRBD1 (5 bases). Trimming cost V 6 bases and J 4 bases, with 18 bases left between them. The CDR3 runs 15 residues. In germline, CDR1 is MDHEN, CDR2 SYDVKM. This CDR3 reads CASRGGGFLITEAFF. The CDR3 DNA follows: TGTGCCAGCAGGGGCGGGGGGTTCCTAATCACTGAAGCTTTCTTT.

The rearrangement links TRBV6-1 to TRBJ2-7; D remains unclear. The CDR3 loop spans 13 amino acids. Between the trimmed V and J ends, which lost 2 bases and 2 bases, there was a span of 7 bases. CDR1 and CDR2 (germline): MNHNS, SASEGT. The CDR3 DNA sequence: TGTGCCAGCAGTGAAAGCCCGGCCTACGAGCAGTACTTC. As protein: CASSESPAYEQYF.

The gene calls are TRBV7-2 and TRBJ2-7; D gene uncertain. This CDR3 has 17 residues. Germline assignment: CDR1 SGHTA and CDR2 FQGNSA. V lost 2 bases and J 0 bases, leaving 17 bases between the germline ends. In DNA, the CDR3 is TGTGCCAGCAGCTTAAGATGGGCAGGAACGAGCTCCTACGAGCAGTACTTC. It encodes CASSLRWAGTSSYEQYF.

This clone was detected once. This chain uses TRBV28 with TRBJ1-5; tentative D call: TRBD1 (5 bases). The CDR3 spans 16 residues. Germline loops: CDR1 MDHEN, CDR2 SYDVKM. Between the trimmed V and J ends, which lost 6 bases and 0 bases, there was a span of 15 bases. CDR3 sequence reads: CASRLEADNSNQPQHF. The CDR3 DNA follows: TGTGCCAGCAGACTTGAGGCGGACAATAGCAATCAGCCCCAGCATTTT.

The chain couples TRBV21-1 to TRBJ1-5; no check of the table's D call, TRBD1, against the DNA was made. TRBV21-1 is classified as a pseudogene. This CDR3 spans 16 amino acids. The CDR3 region has the DNA TGTGCCAGCAGCAAGGGAATCCAGGGGGCTGGTCAGCCCCAGCATTTT. Its translation is CASSKGIQGAGQPQHF.

The V and J genes are TRBV13 and TRBJ2-7; 10 bases agree with TRBD2. The CDR3 length is 14 residues. CDR1 PRHDT and CDR2 FYEKMQ come from the germline V gene (reference sequence). Trimming at V came to 5 bases and at J to 3 bases, leaving 4 bases not matched to a gene. The chain's CDR3 is CASSLRTSGYEQYF. In DNA, the CDR3 is TGTGCCAGCAGCCTTCGGACTAGCGGCTACGAGCAGTACTTC.

J is TRBJ2-1 and V is TRBV5-1; weak D call: TRBD2 (5 bases). V dropped 3 bases and J dropped 8 bases, with 12 bases sitting between them. Germline assignment: CDR1 SGHRS and CDR2 YFSETQ. This CDR3 has 13 amino acids. The CDR3 here is CASSSNPLDEQFF. The CDR3 DNA is TGCGCCAGCAGCTCAAACCCACTAGATGAGCAGTTCTTC.

This clone has only one observation. J is TRBJ1-1 and V is TRBV19; D perhaps matches TRBD1 (6 bases). V was clipped by 7 bases and J by 1 base, with 13 bases between them. This CDR3 region has 14 residues. Germline loops: CDR1 LNHDA, CDR2 SQIVND (reference sequence). This CDR3 reads CASTPGQRNTEAFF. The CDR3 region has the DNA TGTGCCAGTACCCCAGGACAGAGGAACACTGAAGCTTTCTTT.